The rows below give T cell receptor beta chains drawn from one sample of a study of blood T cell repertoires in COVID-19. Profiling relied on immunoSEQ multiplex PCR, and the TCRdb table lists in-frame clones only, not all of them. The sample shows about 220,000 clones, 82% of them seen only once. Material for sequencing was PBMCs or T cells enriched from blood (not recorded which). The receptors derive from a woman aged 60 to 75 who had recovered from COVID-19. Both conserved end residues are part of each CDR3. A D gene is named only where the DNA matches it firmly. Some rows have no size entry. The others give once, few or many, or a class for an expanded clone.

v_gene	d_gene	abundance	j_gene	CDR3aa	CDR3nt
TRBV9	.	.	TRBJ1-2	CASSVASGAYGYTF	TGTGCCAGCAGCGTAGCGTCAGGGGCCTATGGCTACACCTTC
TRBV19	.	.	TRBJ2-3	CASSIGERGDTQYF	TGTGCCAGTAGTATTGGTGAGAGGGGGGATACGCAGTATTTT
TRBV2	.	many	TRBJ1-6	CASSVSSSYNSPLHF	TGTGCCAGCAGTGTATCGAGCTCCTATAATTCACCCCTCCACTTT
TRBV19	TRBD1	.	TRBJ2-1	CASSIRFSGQGNEQFF	TGTGCCAGTAGTATTCGATTCTCGGGACAGGGGAATGAGCAGTTCTTC
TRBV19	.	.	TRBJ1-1	CASSIRDTEAFF	TGTGCCAGTAGTATTAGAGACACTGAAGCTTTCTTT
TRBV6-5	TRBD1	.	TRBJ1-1	CASRFYGTGGEEAFF	TGTGCCAGCAGATTTTACGGGACAGGGGGCGAGGAAGCTTTCTTT
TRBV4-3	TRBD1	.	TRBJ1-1	CASSRKTLGQGATEAFF	TGCGCCAGCAGCCGAAAAACCTTGGGACAGGGAGCGACTGAAGCTTTCTTT
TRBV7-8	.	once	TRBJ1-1	CASSTLAQNTEAFF	TGTGCCAGCAGCACCCTGGCCCAGAACACTGAAGCTTTCTTT
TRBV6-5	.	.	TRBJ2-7	CASSYSMSGSYEQYF	TGTGCCAGCAGTTACTCGATGAGCGGCTCCTACGAGCAGTACTTC
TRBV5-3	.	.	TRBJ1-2	CARSTSESPGYGYTF	TGTGCCAGAAGCACATCCGAGTCTCCGGGGTATGGCTACACCTTC
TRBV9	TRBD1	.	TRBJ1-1	CASARTGRTEAFF	TGTGCCAGCGCCCGGACAGGGAGGACTGAAGCTTTCTTT
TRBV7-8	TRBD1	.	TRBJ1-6	CASSLGGQGGSPLHF	TGTGCCAGCAGCTTGGGTGGACAGGGAGGATCACCCCTCCACTTT
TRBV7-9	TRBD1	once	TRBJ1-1	CASSSNRGPLNTEAFF	TGTGCCAGCAGCTCGAACAGGGGGCCCTTGAACACTGAAGCTTTCTTT
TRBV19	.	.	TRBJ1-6	CASKESSYNSPLHF	TGTGCCAGTAAGGAGAGCTCCTATAATTCACCCCTCCACTTT
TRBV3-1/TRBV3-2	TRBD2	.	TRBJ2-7	CASSQFGRGARNEQYF	TGTGCCAGCAGCCAGTTCGGGCGGGGGGCAAGGAACGAGCAGTACTTC
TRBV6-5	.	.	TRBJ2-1	CASTTSPYNEQFF	TGTGCCAGCACTACTAGCCCGTACAATGAGCAGTTCTTC
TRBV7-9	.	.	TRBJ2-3	CASSAGASTDTQYF	TGTGCCAGCAGCGCAGGGGCCAGCACAGATACGCAGTATTTT